The next 23 T cell receptor beta chains were all read from a single sample in a study of blood T cell repertoires in COVID-19. Some clones are missing from TCRdb's copy, which holds only in-frame ones; the method was immunoSEQ multiplex PCR. This repertoire shows fewer than 300,000 clones, about nine tenths found once; its top ten account for approximately 2.5%. The source material was PBMCs or T cells enriched from blood (not recorded which). These receptors originate from a woman aged 35 to 49 with acute COVID-19.

The V gene is TRBV30, the J gene TRBJ2-1, with a weak D call TRBD2 (6 bases). This CDR3 is 15 amino acids long. Per the germline V gene, CDR1 is GTSNPN and CDR2 is SVGIG (reference sequence). Trimming shortened V by 0 bases and J by 3 bases, and 12 bases separated the two germline ends. As DNA, the CDR3 is TGTGCCTGGAGTGTCCGGGCGGGGAGCTACAATGAGCAGTTCTTC. Amino acid sequence: CAWSVRAGSYNEQFF.

This chain uses TRBV18 with TRBJ2-3; D might be TRBD2 (5 bases). Looked up from germline, CDR1 is KGHSH and CDR2 is LQKENI. V was clipped by 4 bases and J by 0 bases, with 8 bases between them. The CDR3 totals 14 residues. The chain's CDR3 is CASSRSGSTDTQYF. The DNA of the CDR3 is TGTGCCAGCTCACGGAGCGGAAGCACAGATACGCAGTATTTT.

The genes are TRBV19 and TRBJ2-1, with 11 positions matching TRBD2. This CDR3 comprises 15 residues. Looked up from germline, CDR1 is LNHDA and CDR2 is SQIVND (reference sequence). V was clipped by 6 bases and J by 5 bases; unmatched bases: 6. This CDR3 reads CASSQLAGVHNEQFF. The CDR3 bases are TGTGCCAGTAGCCAACTAGCGGGGGTTCACAATGAGCAGTTCTTC.

The CDR3 region has the DNA TGTGCCAGCTCACCAAAAGAGGGACAGGGTCAATATTTT. It yields the protein CASSPKEGQGQYF. This sequence joins TRBV18 and TRBJ1-3, with 9 bases identical to TRBD1. The junction had 8 bases not matched to a gene; V was cut back by 2 bases and J by 15 bases. The CDR3 totals 13 residues. Germline CDR1 KGHSH, CDR2 LQKENI. Filled out from reference TRBV18 and TRBJ1-3, the complete variable domain reads NAGVMQNPRHLVRRRGQEARLRCSPMKGHSHVYWYRQLPEEGLKFMVYLQKENIIDESGMPKERFSAEFPKEGPSILRIQQVVRGDSAAYFCASSPKEGQGQYFGEGSWLTVV.

This chain joins TRBV19 and TRBJ2-7; 9 bases are a match to TRBD2. With 1 base clipped from V and 2 bases from J, the junction kept 0 bases outside the gene matches. Germline lookup yields CDR1 LNHDA and CDR2 SQIVND (reference sequence). The CDR3 totals 14 residues. The CDR3 DNA is TGTGCCAGTAGTATAGGACTAGCGGCCTACGAGCAGTACTTC. Translation: CASSIGLAAYEQYF.

The chain uses TRBV6-2 or TRBV6-3 and TRBJ1-1, with TRBD1 identical over 8 bases. J lost 0 bases, V lost 6 bases, and 6 bases had no gene match. The germline V gene has CDR1 MNHEY and CDR2 SVGEGT. This CDR3 is built from 15 residues. DNA for the CDR3: TGTGCCAGCAGCTCTCAGGGGGCTGTGAACACTGAAGCTTTCTTT. This translates into CASSSQGAVNTEAFF.

The rearrangement links TRBV5-1 to TRBJ2-3; tentatively, D is TRBD1 (6 bases). The CDR3 spans 14 residues. Germline V CDR1 and CDR2: SGHRS, YFSETQ. V lost 6 bases to trimming and J lost 5 bases, with 16 bases between them. The CDR3 spells CASTPAGVQDTQYF. The CDR3 nucleotides read TGCGCCAGCACCCCAGCAGGGGTCCAAGATACGCAGTATTTT. Filled out from reference TRBV5-1 and TRBJ2-3, the complete variable domain reads KAGVTQTPRYLIKTRGQQVTLSCSPISGHRSVSWYQQTPGQGLQFLFEYFSETQRNKGNFPGRFSGRQFSNSRSEMNVSTLELGDSALYLCASTPAGVQDTQYFGPGTRLTVL.

This CDR3 reads CATTPHLSFTEAFF. CDR3 bases: TGTGCCACCACTCCTCACTTGAGTTTCACTGAAGCTTTCTTT. V usage is TRBV28 and J usage is TRBJ1-1; no reliable D call. Between the trimmed V and J ends, which lost 10 bases and 4 bases, there was a span of 19 bases. This CDR3 is 14 amino acids long. Germline V gene lookup returns CDR1 MDHEN and CDR2 SYDVKM.

This clone came up a few times. The chain recombines TRBV5-4 with TRBJ1-2, with TRBD1 identical over 8 bases. The CDR3 is made up of 13 amino acids. Trimming cost V 3 bases and J 8 bases; bases outside gene matches: 6. Germline V gene lookup returns CDR1 SGHNT and CDR2 YYREEE (reference sequence). In nucleotides, the CDR3 is TGTGCCAGCAGCTCGAGGGCAGGGGGCGGCTACACCTTC. Protein product: CASSSRAGGGYTF.

The chain combines TRBV18 with TRBJ2-5, with TRBD1 as a possible D gene (5 bases). Per germline, CDR1 KGHSH and CDR2 LQKENI. V dropped 6 bases and J dropped 5 bases, with 13 bases sitting between them. This CDR3 has 13 amino acids. CDR3 residues: CASSRTYAETQYF. CDR3 DNA sequence: TGTGCCAGCTCGCGGACATACGCGGAGACCCAGTACTTC.

The chain links TRBV5-1 to TRBJ1-2; 7 bases align to TRBD1. The junction had 4 bases not matched to a gene; V was cut back by 0 bases and J by 5 bases. Germline V gene sequence: CDR1 SGHRS, CDR2 YFSETQ. The CDR3 sequence is 14 residues long. CDR3: CASSLGGTEYGYTF. CDR3 DNA: TGCGCCAGCAGCTTGGGCGGGACAGAGTATGGCTACACCTTC.

The DNA of the CDR3 is TGTGCCACCAGTGATTTGACGGGGTACGGGAATGAGCAGTTCTTC. It translates to CATSDLTGYGNEQFF. The chain employs TRBV24-1 and TRBJ2-1; perhaps TRBD2 as D (5 bases). The V gene lost 0 bases and the J gene lost 7 bases, with 12 bases spanning the gap. The germline V gene encodes CDR1 KGHDR and CDR2 SFDVKD. The CDR3 covers 15 residues.

With respect to this clone: Within the sample, other DNA sequences also encode this same CDR3. This rearrangement joins TRBV5-1 to TRBJ1-2, with D perhaps TRBD1 (5 bases). The CDR3 is made up of 13 amino acids. Per germline, CDR1 SGHRS and CDR2 YFSETQ. Trimming left V 4 bases short and J 3 bases short, with 10 bases between. The CDR3 region has the DNA TGCGCCAGCAGCCTTACAGGTGACTATGGCTACACCTTC. It codes for CASSLTGDYGYTF.

The V call is TRBV20-1, the J call TRBJ2-3; D uncertain. Germline-derived CDR1 and CDR2 are DFQATT and SNEGSKA (reference sequence). V was trimmed by 3 bases and J by 2 bases, leaving 6 bases between them. The CDR3 spans 12 residues. CDR3 DNA: TGCAGTGCTAGTAAATACACAGATACGCAGTATTTT. Its protein is CSASKYTDTQYF.

The chain links TRBV7-9 to TRBJ2-3, with D maybe TRBD2 (6 bases). Deletions cut 7 bases from V and 6 bases from J, with 26 bases between. Germline assignment: CDR1 SEHNR and CDR2 FQNEAQ (reference sequence). The CDR3 contains 17 residues. CDR3 region: CASIPPGGTLKQDTQYF. Written as DNA, the CDR3 is TGTGCCAGCATCCCTCCGGGCGGGACTCTGAAACAGGATACGCAGTATTTT. Variable domain in full (rest from reference TRBV7-9 and TRBJ2-3): DTGVSQNPRHKITKRGQNVTFRCDPISEHNRLYWYRQTLGQGPEFLTYFQNEAQLEKSRLLSDRFSAERPKGSFSTLEIQRTEQGDSAMYLCASIPPGGTLKQDTQYFGPGTRLTVL.

V is TRBV6-8 and J is TRBJ1-2; TRBD1 might be the D (5 bases). The length of the CDR3 is 16 residues. Germline V gene data show CDR1 as MNHGY and CDR2 as SAAAGT. V was cut by 3 bases and J by 3 bases, with 17 bases left in between. The CDR3 reads CASSYMKIARDYGYTF. The CDR3 nucleotides read TGTGCCAGCAGTTATATGAAGATCGCCAGGGACTATGGCTACACCTTC.

The rearrangement uses TRBV11-1 and TRBJ2-1; a possible D gene is TRBD2 (5 bases). Germline CDR1 and CDR2: SGHAT and FQDESV (reference sequence). The CDR3 runs to 14 residues. The ends were cut back, 5 bases at V and 4 bases at J, with 12 bases in the middle. The CDR3 here is CASSPNTRYNEQFF. CDR3 DNA sequence: TGTGCCAGCAGCCCCAATACTAGATACAATGAGCAGTTCTTC.

The rearrangement joins TRBV5-4 to TRBJ2-1; 8 bases are shared with TRBD1. This CDR3 contains 16 residues. Trimming cost V 5 bases and J 0 bases; bases outside gene matches: 7. In germline, CDR1 is SGHNT, CDR2 YYREEE (reference sequence). The CDR3 loop is CASRSNRGSSYNEQFF. Written as DNA, the CDR3 is TGTGCCAGCAGATCCAACAGGGGGAGCTCCTACAATGAGCAGTTCTTC.

This clone was counted a single time. V and J are TRBV7-6 and TRBJ2-5; D is unresolved. Trimming removed 1 base from V and 5 bases from J, with 5 bases in between. CDR3 length: 12 residues. CDR1 is SGHVS, CDR2 FNYEAQ, per germline. The CDR3 DNA reads as TGTGCCAGCAGCTTAGATTCGGAGACCCAGTACTTC. Residues: CASSLDSETQYF.

V gene TRBV24-1 combines with J gene TRBJ2-3; 8 bases agree with TRBD1. Trimming removed 6 bases from V and 3 bases from J; junction bases left unmatched: 7. This CDR3 is 15 amino acids long. Germline V CDR1 and CDR2: KGHDR, SFDVKD. CDR3 nucleotide sequence: TGTGCCACCAGTCAAACAGGGGGTCGAACAGATACGCAGTATTTT. Translated, it gives CATSQTGGRTDTQYF.

The rearrangement uses TRBV20-1 and TRBJ2-1, with D perhaps TRBD2 (5 bases). In germline, CDR1 is DFQATT, CDR2 SNEGSKA (reference sequence). The CDR3 totals 20 residues. The V end lost 3 bases, the J end lost 4 bases, and 31 bases lay between the germline ends. CDR3 coding DNA: TGCAGTGCTAGTCCACGGGGATCGGTTCGGCCAGGTCGCGGGTACAATGAGCAGTTCTTC. The encoded protein is CSASPRGSVRPGRGYNEQFF.

The chain combines TRBV5-5 with TRBJ2-1, with 7 nucleotides matching TRBD2. Germline-derived CDR1 and CDR2 are SGHKS and YYEKEE (reference sequence). This CDR3 is 12 amino acids long. The V and J ends lost 5 bases and 10 bases, in that order; junction bases with no gene match: 6. The CDR3 coding sequence is TGTGCCAGCAGGACCGGGAGGAGGGAGCAGTTCTTC. Encoded protein: CASRTGRREQFF.

The rearrangement links TRBV7-6 to TRBJ2-7; TRBD1 matches at 9 bases. Losses at the gene ends were 2 bases for V and 3 bases for J; bases not matched to a gene: 2. Germline-derived CDR1 and CDR2 are SGHVS and FNYEAQ. CDR3 size: 14 residues. This CDR3 is CASSLRQGVYEQYF. The CDR3 bases are TGTGCCAGCAGCTTAAGACAGGGGGTCTACGAGCAGTACTTC.